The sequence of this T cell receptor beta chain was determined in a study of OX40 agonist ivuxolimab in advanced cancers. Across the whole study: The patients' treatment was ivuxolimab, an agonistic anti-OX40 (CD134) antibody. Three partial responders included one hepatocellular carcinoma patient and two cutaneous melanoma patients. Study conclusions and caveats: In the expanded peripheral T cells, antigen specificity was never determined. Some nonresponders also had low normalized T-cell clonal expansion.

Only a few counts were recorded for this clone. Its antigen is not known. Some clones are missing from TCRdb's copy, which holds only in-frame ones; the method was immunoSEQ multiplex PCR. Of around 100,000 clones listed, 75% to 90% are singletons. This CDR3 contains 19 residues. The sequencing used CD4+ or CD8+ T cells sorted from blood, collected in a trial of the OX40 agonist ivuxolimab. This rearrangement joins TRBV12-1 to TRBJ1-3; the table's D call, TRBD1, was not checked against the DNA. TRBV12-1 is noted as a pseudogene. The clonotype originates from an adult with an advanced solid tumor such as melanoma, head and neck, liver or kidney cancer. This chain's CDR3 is CAIKRQQGCSRNSGNTIYF. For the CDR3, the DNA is TGTGCCATCAAGCGTCAACAGGGGTGTTCCCGTAACTCTGGAAACACCATATATTTT.